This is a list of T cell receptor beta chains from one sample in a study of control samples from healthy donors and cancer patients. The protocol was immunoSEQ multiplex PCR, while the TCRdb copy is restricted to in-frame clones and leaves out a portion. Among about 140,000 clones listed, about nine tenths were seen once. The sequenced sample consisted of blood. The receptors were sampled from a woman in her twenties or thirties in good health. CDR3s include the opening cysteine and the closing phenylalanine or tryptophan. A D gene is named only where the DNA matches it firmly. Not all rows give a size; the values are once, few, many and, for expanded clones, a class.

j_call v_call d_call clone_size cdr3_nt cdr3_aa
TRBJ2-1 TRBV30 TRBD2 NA TGTGCCTGGAACTCCGGGACTAGCGTTAACAATGAGCAGTTCTTC CAWNSGTSVNNEQFF
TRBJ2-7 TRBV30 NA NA TGTGCCTATGCTGTCAGTACCTACGAGCAGTACTTC CAYAVSTYEQYF
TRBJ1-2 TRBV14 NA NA TGTGCCAGCAGCCACTTGAGTTCGGCTAACTATGGCTACACCTTC CASSHLSSANYGYTF
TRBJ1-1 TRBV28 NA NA TGTGCCAGCAGTTTCAGTGGCAGGGGAAACACTGAAGCTTTCTTT CASSFSGRGNTEAFF
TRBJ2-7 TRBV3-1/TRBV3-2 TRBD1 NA TGTGCCAGCAGCGGACGGGACAGGGGGACATCCTACGAGCAGTACTTC CASSGRDRGTSYEQYF
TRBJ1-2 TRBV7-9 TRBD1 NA TGTGCCAGCAGTCGTAGGACAGGGGACCCCTATGGCTACACCTTC CASSRRTGDPYGYTF
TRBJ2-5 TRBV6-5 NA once TGTGCCAGCAGTTCCCCCCGGTCAAACGCCCAAGAGACCCAGTACTTC CASSSPRSNAQETQYF
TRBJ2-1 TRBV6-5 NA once TGTGCCAGCAGTTACTCCTCCCTTACCCCCAATGAGCAGTTCTTC CASSYSSLTPNEQFF
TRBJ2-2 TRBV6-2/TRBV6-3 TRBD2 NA TGTGCCAGCAGTTGGGGGACTAGCGGGAGTGCCACCGGGGAGCTGTTTTTT CASSWGTSGSATGELFF
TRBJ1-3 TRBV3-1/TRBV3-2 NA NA TGTGCCAGCAGCCAAGACCCGGGACCCCGAAACACCATATATTTT CASSQDPGPRNTIYF
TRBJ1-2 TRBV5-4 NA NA TGTGCCAGCAGCTTGGGACGGGGTTCAAACTATGGCTACACCTTC CASSLGRGSNYGYTF
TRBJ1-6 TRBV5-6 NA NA TGTGCCAGCAGCTTGATCAAGACAGGCCTTTCTTCACCCCTCCACTTT CASSLIKTGLSSPLHF